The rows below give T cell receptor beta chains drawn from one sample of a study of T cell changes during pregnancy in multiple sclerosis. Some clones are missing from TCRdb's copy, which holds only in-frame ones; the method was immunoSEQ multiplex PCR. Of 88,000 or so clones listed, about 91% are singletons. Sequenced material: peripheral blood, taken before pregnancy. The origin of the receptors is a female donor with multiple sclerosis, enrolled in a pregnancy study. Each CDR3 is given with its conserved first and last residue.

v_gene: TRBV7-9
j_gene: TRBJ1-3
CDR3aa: CASSRQGTGVNLFVNTIYF

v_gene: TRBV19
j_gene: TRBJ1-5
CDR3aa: CASSIPQGSGRQPQHF

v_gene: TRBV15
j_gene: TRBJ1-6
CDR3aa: CATSRDRGGDNSPLHF

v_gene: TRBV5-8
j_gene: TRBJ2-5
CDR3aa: CASSPGWWEETQYF

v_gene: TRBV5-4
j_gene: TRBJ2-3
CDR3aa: CASSPPPLAGKSSTDTQYF

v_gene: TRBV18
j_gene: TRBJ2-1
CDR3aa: CASSPRGDEQFF

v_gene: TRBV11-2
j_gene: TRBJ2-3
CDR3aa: CASSSGLVGLRTDTQYF

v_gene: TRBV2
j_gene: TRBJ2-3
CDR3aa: CAIRTSGGAVKGTQYF

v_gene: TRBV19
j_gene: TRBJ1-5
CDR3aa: CASSRDTIQPQHF

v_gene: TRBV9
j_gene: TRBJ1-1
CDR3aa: CASSRTGSNTEAFF

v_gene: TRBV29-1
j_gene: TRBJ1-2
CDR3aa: CSVGTGAGYTF

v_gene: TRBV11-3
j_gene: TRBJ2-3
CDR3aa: CASSLAGGRLPQYF